These T cell receptor beta chains were read from a single sample in a study of cytomegalovirus exposure and HLA in healthy donors. Generated by immunoSEQ multiplex PCR, the TCRdb table keeps only in-frame clones and is missing some. This sample has about 98,000 clones; around 74% occur once, and the top ten carry approximately 1.8%. What was sequenced was PBMCs. These receptors were taken from a male donor in good health and CMV-seronegative. CDR3s include the opening cysteine and the closing phenylalanine or tryptophan. D genes are given only for firm matches. Size tells how often a clone was seen (once, few, many) or the class of an expanded clone, and some rows leave it out.

15	TRBV10-3	TRBJ1-1	-	-	CATSPSGRGNTEAFF	TGTGCCACCAGCCCGTCCGGGAGGGGGAACACTGAAGCTTTCTTT
12	TRBV29-1	TRBJ2-7	-	-	CSASTGTYEQYF	TGCAGCGCTTCGACAGGAACCTACGAGCAGTACTTC
18	TRBV5-1	TRBJ2-1	few	TRBD2	CASSIMQSPGLALYEQFF	TGCGCCAGCAGCATAATGCAATCTCCGGGACTAGCCCTCTATGAGCAGTTCTTC
19	TRBV7-9	TRBJ2-3	-	TRBD2	CASSSGPGLAGLSTDTQYF	TGTGCCAGCAGCTCAGGTCCGGGACTAGCGGGTCTTAGCACAGATACGCAGTATTTT
15	TRBV2	TRBJ2-5	-	TRBD2	CASSELAGNQETQYF	TGTGCCAGCAGTGAACTAGCGGGGAACCAAGAGACCCAGTACTTC
14	TRBV9	TRBJ1-4	once	-	CASSAGAANEKLFF	TGTGCCAGCAGCGCAGGGGCGGCTAATGAAAAACTGTTTTTT
14	TRBV28	TRBJ2-1	-	-	CATYPKLRHNEQFF	TGTGCCACCTACCCGAAACTACGCCACAATGAGCAGTTCTTC
15	TRBV5-1	TRBJ2-2	-	TRBD1	CASSRTGPNTGELFF	TGCGCCAGCAGCAGGACAGGGCCGAACACCGGGGAGCTGTTTTTT
13	TRBV11-2	TRBJ2-7	-	-	CASSGSGAYEQYF	TGTGCCAGCAGCGGGTCGGGGGCCTACGAGCAGTACTTC
18	TRBV27	TRBJ2-1	-	TRBD2	CASSLISLGLAGEGEQFF	TGTGCCAGCAGTTTAATTTCGTTGGGGCTAGCGGGAGAGGGTGAGCAGTTCTTC
20	TRBV11-2	TRBJ1-4	-	-	CASSLDREGVWATTNEKLFF	TGTGCCAGCAGCTTAGATCGGGAGGGGGTGTGGGCAACTACTAATGAAAAACTGTTTTTT
14	TRBV15	TRBJ2-7	-	TRBD2	CATSGRLAGDEQYF	TGTGCCACCAGCGGGCGACTAGCGGGAGACGAGCAGTACTTC
16	TRBV7-2	TRBJ2-5	-	-	CASTMRGLDSKETQYF	TGTGCCAGCACCATGAGAGGCTTGGACTCTAAAGAGACCCAGTACTTC
13	TRBV6-5	TRBJ1-1	-	-	CASSFLQGGEAFF	TGTGCCAGCAGTTTCCTACAGGGCGGTGAAGCTTTCTTT
15	TRBV4-2	TRBJ2-4	few	-	CASSQVDLAKNIQYF	TGTGCCAGCAGCCAGGTTGACTTGGCCAAAAACATTCAGTACTTC
13	TRBV19	TRBJ1-1	-	-	CASSMTVNTEAFF	TGTGCCAGTAGTATGACAGTGAACACTGAAGCTTTCTTT
14	TRBV28	TRBJ2-2	-	-	CASSFYGDTGELFF	TGTGCCAGCAGTTTTTACGGGGACACCGGGGAGCTGTTTTTT
15	TRBV28	TRBJ1-5	-	TRBD1	CASSLGQGGNQPQHF	TGTGCCAGCAGCCTGGGACAGGGTGGCAATCAGCCCCAGCATTTT
13	TRBV5-1	TRBJ2-7	-	-	CASSLEGVSEQYF	TGCGCCAGCAGCTTGGAGGGAGTATCCGAGCAGTACTTC
15	TRBV29-1	TRBJ2-7	-	TRBD2	CSATTLRLAGGEQYF	TGCAGCGCCACGACCTTGCGACTAGCGGGAGGCGAGCAGTACTTC
16	TRBV7-9	TRBJ2-5	-	TRBD2	CASSSGLAGYQETQYF	TGTGCCAGCAGCTCCGGACTAGCTGGATACCAAGAGACCCAGTACTTC
14	TRBV30	TRBJ2-7	-	TRBD2	CASTRSGIAYEQYF	TGTGCCTCCACCCGTAGCGGGATCGCCTACGAGCAGTACTTC
12	TRBV27	TRBJ2-3	-	-	CASSFSGDTQYF	TGTGCCAGCAGTTTTTCGGGAGATACGCAGTATTTT
15	TRBV15	TRBJ2-1	-	-	CATSRGGTGYNEQFF	TGTGCCACCAGCAGGGGAGGGACAGGCTACAATGAGCAGTTCTTC
18	TRBV14	TRBJ2-2	-	TRBD2	CASSQDFRLAVNTGELFF	TGTGCCAGCAGCCAAGATTTTAGGCTAGCGGTGAACACCGGGGAGCTGTTTTTT
15	TRBV28	TRBJ2-2	-	-	CASTRRDKNTGELFF	TGTGCCAGCACTCGAAGGGACAAAAACACCGGGGAGCTGTTTTTT
13	TRBV6-6	TRBJ2-7	-	-	CASSYGTEYGQYF	TGTGCCAGCAGTTACGGGACTGAATACGGGCAGTACTTC
17	TRBV19	TRBJ2-1	-	-	CASSIGLAGSSYNEQFF	TGTGCCAGTAGTATAGGTTTGGCGGGGAGCTCCTACAATGAGCAGTTCTTC
13	TRBV30	TRBJ1-1	-	-	CAWKGGVRTEAFF	TGTGCCTGGAAGGGGGGGGTGAGAACTGAAGCTTTCTTT
14	TRBV29-1	TRBJ2-3	-	-	CSVEEGWGTDTQYF	TGCAGCGTTGAGGAGGGTTGGGGCACAGATACGCAGTATTTT
14	TRBV5-1	TRBJ1-2	-	TRBD1	CASSRDSSNYGYTF	TGCGCCAGCAGCCGGGACAGTAGTAACTATGGCTACACCTTC
17	TRBV15	TRBJ2-6	-	TRBD1	CATSKGTGGSGANVLTF	TGTGCCACCAGCAAAGGGACAGGGGGATCTGGGGCCAACGTCCTGACTTTC
17	TRBV5-6	TRBJ2-1	-	TRBD2	CASTIGTSGIPYNEQFF	TGTGCCAGCACAATCGGGACTAGCGGGATTCCCTACAATGAGCAGTTCTTC
20	TRBV10-1	TRBJ2-2	-	-	CASSESCGSARAGDTGELFF	TGCGCCAGCAGTGAGTCCTGCGGTAGCGCACGCGCCGGGGACACCGGGGAGCTGTTTTTT
13	TRBV7-6	TRBJ2-5	-	-	CASSVDPRETQYF	TGTGCCAGCAGCGTAGATCCGCGTGAGACCCAGTACTTC
14	TRBV2	TRBJ2-7	-	-	CASSVGRQAYEQYF	TGTGCCAGCAGTGTTGGGAGACAGGCCTACGAGCAGTACTTC
13	TRBV7-8	TRBJ1-1	-	-	CASSPDSTPEAFF	TGTGCCAGCAGCCCGGACAGTACCCCTGAAGCTTTCTTT
17	TRBV7-9	TRBJ2-1	-	-	CASSTVLAAGSYNEQFF	TGTGCCAGCAGCACCGTACTAGCTGCAGGCTCCTACAATGAGCAGTTCTTC
16	TRBV2	TRBJ2-7	-	TRBD1	CASARDRSFGSREQYF	TGTGCCAGCGCCCGGGACAGGTCCTTTGGGTCCCGCGAGCAGTACTTC
15	TRBV5-1	TRBJ2-7	-	TRBD1	CASRIGTGRSYEQYF	TGCGCCAGCCGAATCGGGACAGGCCGCTCCTACGAGCAGTACTTC
14	TRBV30	TRBJ1-1	-	TRBD1	CAWSLRGGGGFAFF	TGTGCCTGGAGTCTTCGAGGGGGCGGTGGGTTTGCTTTCTTT
16	TRBV27	TRBJ2-7	-	TRBD2	CASSLGGLAGDYEQYF	TGTGCCAGCAGTTTGGGGGGTCTAGCGGGAGATTACGAGCAGTACTTC
13	TRBV27	TRBJ1-2	-	-	CASSFGSRRGYTF	TGTGCCAGCAGTTTCGGATCCCGGAGGGGCTACACCTTC
14	TRBV7-2	TRBJ2-7	-	TRBD1	CASSRDRYSYEQYF	TGTGCCAGCAGCCGGGACAGGTACTCCTACGAGCAGTACTTC
14	TRBV6-5	TRBJ1-1	-	-	CASSYSPGVEAAFF	TGTGCCAGCAGTTATTCCCCCGGGGTGGAAGCAGCTTTCTTT
14	TRBV28	TRBJ1-2	-	-	CASSPTGGLYGYTF	TGTGCCAGCAGTCCCACCGGCGGCCTCTATGGCTACACCTTC
13	TRBV29-1	TRBJ2-3	-	-	CSVVWGEVDTQYF	TGCAGCGTTGTGTGGGGGGAGGTAGATACGCAGTATTTT
17	TRBV4-2	TRBJ2-2	-	TRBD2	CASSQRTSGKPTGELFF	TGTGCCAGCAGCCAAAGGACTAGCGGGAAGCCCACCGGGGAGCTGTTTTTT
14	TRBV30	TRBJ1-2	-	TRBD1	CAWRGTASYSGYTF	TGTGCCTGGAGGGGGACAGCAAGCTATTCTGGCTACACCTTC
13	TRBV5-1	TRBJ2-7	-	-	CASSLGRRDEQYF	TGCGCCAGCAGCTTGGGTCGGAGAGACGAGCAGTACTTC
15	TRBV6-5	TRBJ2-3	-	TRBD2	CASSYWGGVTDTQYF	TGTGCCAGCAGTTACTGGGGGGGAGTAACAGATACGCAGTATTTT
14	TRBV11-2	TRBJ2-4	-	-	CASSLDRGINIQYF	TGTGCCAGCAGCTTAGACAGGGGAATCAACATTCAGTACTTC